This T cell receptor beta chain was profiled in a study of T cell responses to AZD1222 COVID-19 vaccine. Study results and limitations: The study identified only 6 or 7 AZD1222 recipients as seropositive at baseline. Donors were mostly white British, more females; clonal diversity possibly underestimated.

Worth noting for this clone: What it recognizes is unknown.

The assay was immunoSEQ multiplex PCR, and TCRdb's table has in-frame clones only and misses some. The sample shows 70,000 to 90,000 clones, about 89% of them seen only once. Unmatched junction bases numbered 12, after V lost 4 bases and J lost 12 bases. Germline assignment: CDR1 SNHLY and CDR2 FYNNEI. The CDR3 contains 16 residues. V usage is TRBV2 and J usage is TRBJ2-1, with TRBD2 matching over 13 bases. The material was peripheral blood, obtained on day 0 of AZD1222 vaccination. This clonotype was sampled from an adult in good health. Here the CDR3 reads CASSVGGLAGVRGQFF. CDR3 bases: TGTGCCAGCAGTGTGGGAGGACTAGCGGGAGTTAGAGGGCAGTTCTTC.